These T cell receptor beta chains were read from a single sample in a study of metastatic and nonmetastatic thyroid tumors. TCRdb re-called the PCR reads with MiXCR. The sample has roughly 23,000 clones, about 15% seen once. The specimen was tumor tissue. The receptor set was obtained from a female donor with papillary thyroid cancer or a benign thyroid nodule (not recorded which). Some clones in this sample may be carry-over from other donors' samples. CDR3s include the opening cysteine and the closing phenylalanine or tryptophan. Size values are once, few and many counts, or a class for expanded clones, and some rows have none.

many,TRBJ2-6,16,TRBV28,CASAGQLLSGANVLTF
many,TRBJ1-4,12,TRBV19,CASSIAGEKLFF
-,TRBJ2-1,16,TRBV7-3,CASSLTLGSGYNEQFF
many,TRBJ1-6,13,TRBV11-2,CASSLTLRSPLHF
many,TRBJ1-1,13,TRBV11-2,CASSFGQSTEAFF
medium-sized,TRBJ2-2,13,TRBV7-3,CASSLSSSGELFF
many,TRBJ1-4,16,TRBV6-5,CASSYSRRGANEKLFF
many,TRBJ1-2,13,TRBV29-1,CSVRTGGNYGYTF
medium-sized,TRBJ2-3,16,TRBV5-1,CASSLNVGGGTDTQYF
few,TRBJ2-7,13,TRBV3-1,CASILRDSYEQYF
many,TRBJ2-2,15,TRBV6-4,CASSDTGVNTGELFF
few,TRBJ2-7,14,TRBV12-3/TRBV12-4,CASSPEDRGREQYF
many,TRBJ2-3,16,TRBV18,CASSFISGTGTDTQYF
-,TRBJ2-3,15,TRBV5-1,CASSPSGRATDTQYF
many,TRBJ2-5,16,TRBV3-1,CASSQEGTRARETQYF
few,TRBJ2-5,15,TRBV5-1,CASSLGTSGGETQYF
-,TRBJ1-1,13,TRBV27,CANSEQGRAEAFF
once,TRBJ1-2,14,TRBV20-1,CSARVPSGNYGYTF
many,TRBJ2-1,10,TRBV2,CASSTVGQFF
-,TRBJ1-2,15,TRBV30,CAWSVTGKRAYGYTF
few,TRBJ2-5,14,TRBV6-1,CASSEAQNRETQYF
many,TRBJ1-1,13,TRBV7-3,CASSARLNTEAFF
many,TRBJ1-1,13,TRBV4-2,CASSAGQPTEAFF
many,TRBJ2-3,15,TRBV2,CASSASGPIRDTQYF
many,TRBJ2-2,12,TRBV7-3,CASSLDSTELFF
few,TRBJ2-7,13,TRBV12-3/TRBV12-4,CASSLRDYNEQYF
-,TRBJ1-5,14,TRBV30,CAWRAKQGDQPQHF
-,TRBJ2-5,13,TRBV10-2,CASSDYGQETQYF
-,TRBJ1-2,14,TRBV3-1,CASTKEDTGGGYTF
-,TRBJ1-2,15,TRBV2,CASSGGGPPVYGYTF
many,TRBJ2-4,16,TRBV6-1,CASSRTGDLAKNIQYF
many,TRBJ1-4,15,TRBV18,CASSPRNRPNEKLFF
many,TRBJ2-7,11,TRBV6-4,CATTSSYEQYF
many,TRBJ2-2,14,TRBV7-9,CASSSWENTGELFF
-,TRBJ1-2,16,TRBV6-2/TRBV6-3,CASSSEYRQGASGYTF
-,TRBJ2-3,15,TRBV28,CASSLPSAITDTQYF
many,TRBJ1-6,14,TRBV13,CASSFSGEVSPLHF